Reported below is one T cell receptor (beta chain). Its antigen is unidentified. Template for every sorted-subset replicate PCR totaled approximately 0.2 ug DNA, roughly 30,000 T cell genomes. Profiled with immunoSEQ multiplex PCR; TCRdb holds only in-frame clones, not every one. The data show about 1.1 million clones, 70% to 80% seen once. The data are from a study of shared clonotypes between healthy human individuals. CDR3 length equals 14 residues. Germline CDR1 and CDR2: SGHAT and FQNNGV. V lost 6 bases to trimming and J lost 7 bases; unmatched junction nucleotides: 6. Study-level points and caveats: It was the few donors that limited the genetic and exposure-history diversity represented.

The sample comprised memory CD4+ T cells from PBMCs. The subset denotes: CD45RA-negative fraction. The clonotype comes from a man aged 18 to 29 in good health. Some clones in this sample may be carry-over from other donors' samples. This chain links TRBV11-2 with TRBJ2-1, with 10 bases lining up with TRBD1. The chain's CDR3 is CASRQTGGWNEQFF. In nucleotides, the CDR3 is TGTGCCAGCAGACAGACAGGGGGCTGGAATGAGCAGTTCTTC.